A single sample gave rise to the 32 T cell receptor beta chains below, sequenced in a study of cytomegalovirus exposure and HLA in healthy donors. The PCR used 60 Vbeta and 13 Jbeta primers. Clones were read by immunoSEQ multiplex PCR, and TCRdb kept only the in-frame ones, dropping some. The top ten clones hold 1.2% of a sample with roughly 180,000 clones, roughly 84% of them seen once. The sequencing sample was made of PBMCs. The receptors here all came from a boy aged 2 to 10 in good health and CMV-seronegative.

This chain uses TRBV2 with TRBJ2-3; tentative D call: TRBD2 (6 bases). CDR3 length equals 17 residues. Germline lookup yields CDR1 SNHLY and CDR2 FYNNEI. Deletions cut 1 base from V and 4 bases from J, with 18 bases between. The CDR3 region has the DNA TGTGCCAGCAGTGAAGGTCGGACTACCCAGAGGGCAGATACGCAGTATTTT. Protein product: CASSEGRTTQRADTQYF.

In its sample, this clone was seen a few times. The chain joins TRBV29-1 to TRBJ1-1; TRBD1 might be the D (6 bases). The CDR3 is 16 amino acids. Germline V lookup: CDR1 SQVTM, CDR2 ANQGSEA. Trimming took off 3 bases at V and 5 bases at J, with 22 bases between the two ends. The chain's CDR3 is CSVEGRGGPAWTEAFF. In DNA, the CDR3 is TGCAGCGTTGAGGGTCGGGGGGGGCCTGCTTGGACTGAAGCTTTCTTT.

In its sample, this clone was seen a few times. CDR3 nucleotide sequence: TGTGCCTGGGGGACTAGCGTCTACGAGCAGTACGTC. Protein: CAWGTSVYEQYV. The V call is TRBV30, the J call TRBJ2-7, with 10 positions matching TRBD2. The CDR3 has 12 amino acids. Trimming took 5 bases from V and 3 from J; bases not matched to a gene: 1. CDR1 is GTSNPN and CDR2 is SVGIG in the germline V gene (reference sequence).

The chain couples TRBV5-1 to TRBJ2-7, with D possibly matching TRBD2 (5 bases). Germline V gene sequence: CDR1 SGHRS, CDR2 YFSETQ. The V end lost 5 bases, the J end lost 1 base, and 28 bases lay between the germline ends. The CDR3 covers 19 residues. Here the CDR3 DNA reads TGCGCCAGCAGTCATTGGGTCTCTAGCTGGGGAGAAACATCCTACGAGCAGTACTTC. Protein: CASSHWVSSWGETSYEQYF.

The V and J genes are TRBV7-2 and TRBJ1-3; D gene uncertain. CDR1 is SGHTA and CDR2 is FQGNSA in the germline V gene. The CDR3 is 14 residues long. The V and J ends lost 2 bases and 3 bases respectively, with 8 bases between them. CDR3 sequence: CASSLSSVGNTIYF. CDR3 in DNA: TGTGCCAGCAGCTTATCGTCGGTTGGAAACACCATATATTTT.

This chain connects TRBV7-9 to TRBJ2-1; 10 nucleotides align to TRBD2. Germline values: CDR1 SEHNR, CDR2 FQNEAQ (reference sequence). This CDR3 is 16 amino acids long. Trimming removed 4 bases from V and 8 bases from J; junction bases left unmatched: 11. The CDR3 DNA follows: TGTGCCAGCAGCTCCTCCGGACTAGCGGCTTGGTATGAGCAGTTCTTC. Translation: CASSSSGLAAWYEQFF.

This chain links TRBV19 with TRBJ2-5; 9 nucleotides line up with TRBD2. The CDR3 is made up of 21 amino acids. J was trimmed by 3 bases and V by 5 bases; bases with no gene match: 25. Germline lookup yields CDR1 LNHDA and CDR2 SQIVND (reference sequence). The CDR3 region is CASSPPWERGDITGSEETQYF. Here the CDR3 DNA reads TGTGCCAGTAGTCCCCCTTGGGAGCGGGGGGACATCACGGGGTCGGAAGAGACCCAGTACTTC.

CDR3 sequence (DNA): TGTGCCAGCAGTTGGACAGGGAGCAATGAGCAGTTCTTC. Residues: CASSWTGSNEQFF. The chain couples TRBV6-6 to TRBJ2-1; 8 positions match TRBD1. V dropped 4 bases and J dropped 6; count of bases not matched to a gene: 2. CDR1 MNHNY and CDR2 SVGAGI come from the germline V gene (reference sequence). There are 13 residues in the CDR3.

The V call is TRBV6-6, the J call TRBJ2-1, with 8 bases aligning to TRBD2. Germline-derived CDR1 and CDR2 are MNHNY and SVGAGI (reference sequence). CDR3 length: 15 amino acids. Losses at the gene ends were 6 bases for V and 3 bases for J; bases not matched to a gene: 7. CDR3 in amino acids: CASRQSGSFYNEQFF. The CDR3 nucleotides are TGTGCCAGCAGACAAAGCGGGAGCTTCTACAATGAGCAGTTCTTC.

CDR3 sequence: CASSLAGTDYQPQHF. In DNA form, the CDR3 reads TGTGCCAGCAGCTTGGCTGGGACAGACTATCAGCCCCAGCATTTT. The rearrangement joins TRBV5-6 to TRBJ1-5; 7 positions match TRBD1. Trimming cost V 0 bases and J 5 bases; bases outside gene matches: 5. This CDR3 comprises 15 residues. Germline V gene lookup returns CDR1 SGHDT and CDR2 YYEEEE.

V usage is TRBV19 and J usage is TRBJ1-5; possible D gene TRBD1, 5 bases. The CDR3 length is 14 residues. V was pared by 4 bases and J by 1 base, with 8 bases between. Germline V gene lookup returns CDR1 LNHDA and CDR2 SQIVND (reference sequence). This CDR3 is CASSKGWSNQPQHF. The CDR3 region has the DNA TGTGCCAGTAGTAAGGGGTGGAGCAATCAGCCCCAGCATTTT.

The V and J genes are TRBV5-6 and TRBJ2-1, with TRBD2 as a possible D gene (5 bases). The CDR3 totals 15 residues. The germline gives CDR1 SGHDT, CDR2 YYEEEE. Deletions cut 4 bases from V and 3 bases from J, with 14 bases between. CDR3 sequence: CASSAGGRNYNEQFF. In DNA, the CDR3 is TGTGCCAGCAGCGCGGGCGGAAGGAACTACAATGAGCAGTTCTTC.

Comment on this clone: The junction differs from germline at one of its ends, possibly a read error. The CDR3 nucleotides are TGTGCGATCAGGGATGGGACAGCGAACACTGAAGCTTTCTTT. Its protein is CAIRDGTANTEAFF. The rearrangement uses TRBV10-3 and TRBJ1-1, with 7 bases fitting TRBD1. The germline V gene has CDR1 ENHRY and CDR2 SYGVKD. The CDR3 runs to 14 residues.

DNA of the CDR3: TGTGCCAGCAGCTTCCCCCTTGGACTAGATTTAACAGATACGCAGTATTTT. Translated, it gives CASSFPLGLDLTDTQYF. The J gene is TRBJ2-3, the V gene TRBV7-9; 7 nucleotides align to TRBD2. This CDR3 is built from 17 residues. Germline CDR1 SEHNR, CDR2 FQNEAQ (reference sequence). V gave up 3 bases and J gave up 3 bases; unmatched junction bases: 12.

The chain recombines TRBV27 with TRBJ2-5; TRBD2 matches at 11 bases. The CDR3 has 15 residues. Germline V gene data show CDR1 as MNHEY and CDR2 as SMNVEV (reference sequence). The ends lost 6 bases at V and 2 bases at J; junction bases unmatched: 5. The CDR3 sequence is CASRNPSGGQETQYF. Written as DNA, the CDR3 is TGTGCCAGCAGAAACCCTAGCGGGGGGCAAGAGACCCAGTACTTC.

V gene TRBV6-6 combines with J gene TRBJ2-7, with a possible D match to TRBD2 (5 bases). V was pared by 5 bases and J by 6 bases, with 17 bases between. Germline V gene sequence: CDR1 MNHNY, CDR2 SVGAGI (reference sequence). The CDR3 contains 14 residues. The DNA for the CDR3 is TGTGCCAGCAGTCTCGGGGTATTTCCTTCCGAGCAGTACTTC. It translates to CASSLGVFPSEQYF.

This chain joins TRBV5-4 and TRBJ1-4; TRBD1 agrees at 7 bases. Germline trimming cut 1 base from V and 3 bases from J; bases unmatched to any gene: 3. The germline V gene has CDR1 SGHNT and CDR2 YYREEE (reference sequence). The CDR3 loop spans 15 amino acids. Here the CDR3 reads CASSLNRGPNEKLFF. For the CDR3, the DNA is TGTGCCAGCAGCTTGAACAGGGGACCTAATGAAAAACTGTTTTTT.

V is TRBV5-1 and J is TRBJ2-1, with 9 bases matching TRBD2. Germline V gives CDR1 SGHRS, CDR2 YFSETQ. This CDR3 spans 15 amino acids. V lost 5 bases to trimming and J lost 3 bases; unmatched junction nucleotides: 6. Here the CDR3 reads CASRLTSGLYNEQFF. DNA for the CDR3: TGCGCCAGCAGGTTGACTAGCGGCCTCTACAATGAGCAGTTCTTC.

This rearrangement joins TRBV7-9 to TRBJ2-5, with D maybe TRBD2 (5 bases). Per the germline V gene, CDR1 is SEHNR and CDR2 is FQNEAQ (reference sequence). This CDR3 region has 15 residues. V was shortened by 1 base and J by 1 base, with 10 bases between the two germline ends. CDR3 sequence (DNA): TGTGCCAGCAGCTTAGGAGCGGTAGGCCAAGAGACCCAGTACTTC. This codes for CASSLGAVGQETQYF.

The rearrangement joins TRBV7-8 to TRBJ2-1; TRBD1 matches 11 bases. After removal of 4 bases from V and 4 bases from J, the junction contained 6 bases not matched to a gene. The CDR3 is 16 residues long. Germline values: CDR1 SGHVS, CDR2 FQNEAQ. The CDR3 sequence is CASSSRTGGSYNEQFF. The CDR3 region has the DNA TGTGCCAGCAGCTCCCGGACAGGGGGCTCTTACAATGAGCAGTTCTTC.

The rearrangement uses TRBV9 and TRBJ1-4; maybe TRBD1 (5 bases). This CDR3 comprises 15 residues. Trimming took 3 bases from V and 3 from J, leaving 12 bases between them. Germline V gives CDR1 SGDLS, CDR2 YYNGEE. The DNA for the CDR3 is TGTGCCAGCAGCGCGGACACCTCGGCTAATGAAAAACTGTTTTTT. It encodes CASSADTSANEKLFF.

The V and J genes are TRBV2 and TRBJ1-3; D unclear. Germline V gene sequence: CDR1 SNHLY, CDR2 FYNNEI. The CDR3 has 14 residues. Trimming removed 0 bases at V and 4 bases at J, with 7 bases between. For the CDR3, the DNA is TGTGCCAGCAGTGAAGCGAAGAGGGGAAACACCATATATTTT. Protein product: CASSEAKRGNTIYF.

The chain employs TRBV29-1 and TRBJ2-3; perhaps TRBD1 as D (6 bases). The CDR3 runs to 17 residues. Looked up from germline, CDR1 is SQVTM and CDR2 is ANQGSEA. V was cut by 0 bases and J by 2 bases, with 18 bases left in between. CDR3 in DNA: TGCAGCGTTGAAGATGTTACAGGGAGTCTATACACAGATACGCAGTATTTT. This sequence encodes CSVEDVTGSLYTDTQYF.

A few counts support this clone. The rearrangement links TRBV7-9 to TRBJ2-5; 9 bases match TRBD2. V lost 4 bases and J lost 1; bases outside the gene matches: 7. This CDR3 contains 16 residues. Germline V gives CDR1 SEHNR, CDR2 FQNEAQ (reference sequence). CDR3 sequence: CASSSEVAGAQETQYF. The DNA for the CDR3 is TGTGCCAGCAGCTCGGAGGTAGCGGGGGCCCAAGAGACCCAGTACTTC.

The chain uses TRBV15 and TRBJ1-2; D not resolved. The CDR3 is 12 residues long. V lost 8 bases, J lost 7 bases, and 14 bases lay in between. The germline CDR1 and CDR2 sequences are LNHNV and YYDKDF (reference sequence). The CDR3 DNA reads TGTGCCACCGGGTACGGGGTCGGTGGCTACACCTTC. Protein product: CATGYGVGGYTF.

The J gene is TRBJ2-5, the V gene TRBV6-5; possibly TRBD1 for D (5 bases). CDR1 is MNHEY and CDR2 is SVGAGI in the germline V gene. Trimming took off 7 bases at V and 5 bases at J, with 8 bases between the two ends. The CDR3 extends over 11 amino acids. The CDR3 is CASTHRETQYF. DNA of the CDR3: TGTGCCAGCACCCACAGGGAGACCCAGTACTTC.

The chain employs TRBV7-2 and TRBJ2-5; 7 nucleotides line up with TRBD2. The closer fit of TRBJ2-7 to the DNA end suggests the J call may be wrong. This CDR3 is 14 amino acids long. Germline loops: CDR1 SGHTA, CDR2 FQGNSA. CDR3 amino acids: CASSLRGSAYEQYF. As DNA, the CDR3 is TGTGCCAGCAGCTTGCGGGGGTCAGCCTACGAGCAGTACTTC.

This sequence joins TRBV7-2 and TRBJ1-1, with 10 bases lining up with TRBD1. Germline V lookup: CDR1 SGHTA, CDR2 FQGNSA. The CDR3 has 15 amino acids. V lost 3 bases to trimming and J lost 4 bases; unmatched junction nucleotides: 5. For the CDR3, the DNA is TGTGCCAGCAGCTTGACAGGGGGCATCGGCACTGAAGCTTTCTTT. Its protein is CASSLTGGIGTEAFF. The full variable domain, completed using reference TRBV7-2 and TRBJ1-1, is GAGVSQSPSNKVTEKGKDVELRCDPISGHTALYWYRQSLGQGLEFLIYFQGNSAPDKSGLPSDRFSAERTGGSVSTLTIQRTQQEDSAVYLCASSLTGGIGTEAFFGQGTRLTVV.

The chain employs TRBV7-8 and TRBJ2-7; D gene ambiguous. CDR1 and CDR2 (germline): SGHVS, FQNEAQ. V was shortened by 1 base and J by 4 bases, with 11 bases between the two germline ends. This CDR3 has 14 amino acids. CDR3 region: CASSLGLSLYEQYF. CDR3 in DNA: TGTGCCAGCAGCTTAGGCCTAAGTTTGTACGAGCAGTACTTC. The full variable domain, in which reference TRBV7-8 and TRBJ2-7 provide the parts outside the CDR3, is GAGVSQSPRYKVAKRGQDVALRCDPISGHVSLFWYQQALGQGPEFLTYFQNEAQLDKSGLPSDRFFAERPEGSVSTLKIQRTQQEDSAVYLCASSLGLSLYEQYFGPGTRLTVT.

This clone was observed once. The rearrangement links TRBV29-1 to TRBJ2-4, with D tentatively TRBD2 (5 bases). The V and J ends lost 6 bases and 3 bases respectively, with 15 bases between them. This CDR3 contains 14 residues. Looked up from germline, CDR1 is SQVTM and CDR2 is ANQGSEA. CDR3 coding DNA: TGCAGCGTCAAAACGGAGGAAATCAAAAACATTCAGTACTTC. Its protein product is CSVKTEEIKNIQYF.

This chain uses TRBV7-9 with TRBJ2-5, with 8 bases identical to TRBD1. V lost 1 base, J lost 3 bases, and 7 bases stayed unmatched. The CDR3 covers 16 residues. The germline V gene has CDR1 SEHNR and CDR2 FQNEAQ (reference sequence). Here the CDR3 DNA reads TGTGCCAGCAGCTTAGACCGTGGACAGGGAAAAGAGACCCAGTACTTC. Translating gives CASSLDRGQGKETQYF. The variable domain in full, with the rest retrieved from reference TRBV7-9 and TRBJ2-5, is DTGVSQNPRHKITKRGQNVTFRCDPISEHNRLYWYRQTLGQGPEFLTYFQNEAQLEKSRLLSDRFSAERPKGSFSTLEIQRTEQGDSAMYLCASSLDRGQGKETQYFGPGTRLLVL.

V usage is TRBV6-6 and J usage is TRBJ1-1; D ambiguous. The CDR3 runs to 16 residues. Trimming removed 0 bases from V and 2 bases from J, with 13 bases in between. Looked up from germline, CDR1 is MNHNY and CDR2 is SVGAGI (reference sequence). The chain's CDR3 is CASSYSSGGLNTEAFF. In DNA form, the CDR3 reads TGTGCCAGCAGTTACTCTTCGGGAGGATTAAACACTGAAGCTTTCTTT.